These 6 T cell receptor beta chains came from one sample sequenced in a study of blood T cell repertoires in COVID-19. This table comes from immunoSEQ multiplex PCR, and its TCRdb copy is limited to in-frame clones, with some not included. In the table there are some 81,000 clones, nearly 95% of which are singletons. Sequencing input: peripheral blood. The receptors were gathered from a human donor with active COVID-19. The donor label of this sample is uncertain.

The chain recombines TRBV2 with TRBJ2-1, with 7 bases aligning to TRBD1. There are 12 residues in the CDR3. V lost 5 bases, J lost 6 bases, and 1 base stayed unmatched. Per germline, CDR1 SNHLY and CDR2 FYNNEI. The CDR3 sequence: CASSWTGNEQFF. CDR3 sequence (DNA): TGTGCCAGCAGTTGGACAGGCAATGAGCAGTTCTTC.

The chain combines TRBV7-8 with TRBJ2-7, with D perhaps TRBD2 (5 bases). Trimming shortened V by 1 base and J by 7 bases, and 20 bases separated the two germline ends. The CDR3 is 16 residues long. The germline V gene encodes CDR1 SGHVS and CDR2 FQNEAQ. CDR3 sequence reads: CASSLVSGITRGEQYF. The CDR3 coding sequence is TGTGCCAGCAGCTTAGTCTCAGGTATAACACGGGGTGAGCAGTACTTC.

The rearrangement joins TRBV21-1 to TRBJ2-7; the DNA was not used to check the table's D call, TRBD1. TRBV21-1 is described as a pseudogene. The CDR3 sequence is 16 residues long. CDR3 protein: CASSSTGDRGPYEQYF. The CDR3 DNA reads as TGTGCCAGCAGCAGTACCGGGGACAGGGGGCCCTACGAGCAGTACTTC.

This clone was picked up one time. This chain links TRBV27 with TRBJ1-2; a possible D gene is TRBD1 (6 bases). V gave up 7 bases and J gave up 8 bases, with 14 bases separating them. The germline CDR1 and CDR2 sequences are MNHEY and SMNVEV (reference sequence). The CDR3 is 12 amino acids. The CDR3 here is CASKSQGRGYTF. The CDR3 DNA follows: TGTGCCAGCAAATCACAGGGAAGGGGCTACACCTTC.

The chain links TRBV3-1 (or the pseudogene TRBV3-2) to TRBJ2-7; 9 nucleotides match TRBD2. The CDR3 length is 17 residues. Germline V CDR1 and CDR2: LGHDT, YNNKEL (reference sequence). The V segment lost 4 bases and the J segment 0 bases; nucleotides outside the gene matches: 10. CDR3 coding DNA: TGTGCCAGCAGCCCTCCAAGGACTAGCGCCAGCTCCTACGAGCAGTACTTC. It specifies CASSPPRTSASSYEQYF.

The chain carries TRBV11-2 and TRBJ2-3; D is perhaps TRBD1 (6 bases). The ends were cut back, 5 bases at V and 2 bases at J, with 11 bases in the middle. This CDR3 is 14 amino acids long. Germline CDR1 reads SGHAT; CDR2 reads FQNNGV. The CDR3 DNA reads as TGTGCCAGCAGCCGGACAGCACCCACAGATACGCAGTATTTT. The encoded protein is CASSRTAPTDTQYF.